The 15 T cell receptor beta chains below were found in one sample sequenced in a study of blood T cell repertoires in COVID-19. Repertoires were generated with immunoSEQ multiplex PCR, while TCRdb's copy carries only in-frame clones and drops some. The sample has around 290,000 clones, 80% to 95% seen once. The material sequenced was PBMCs or T cells enriched from blood (not recorded which). The receptors stem from a woman aged 30 to 39 who had recovered from COVID-19.

This sequence joins TRBV6-1 and TRBJ1-4, with D tentatively TRBD1 (6 bases). Per the germline V gene, CDR1 is MNHNS and CDR2 is SASEGT. This CDR3 comprises 16 residues. With 3 bases removed from V and 2 bases from J, the gap between germline ends came to 13 bases. The DNA for the CDR3 is TGTGCCAGCAGTGACCGACAGGAGAGGACTAATGAAAAACTGTTTTTT. It codes for CASSDRQERTNEKLFF.

The chain links TRBV6-2 or TRBV6-3 to TRBJ2-3, with 10 bases lining up with TRBD1. The CDR3 extends over 15 amino acids. With V trimmed by 6 bases and J by 6 bases, 9 bases remained unmatched. Germline V gene lookup returns CDR1 MNHEY and CDR2 SVGEGT. The DNA for the CDR3 is TGTGCCAGCAGCCTGGGGACAGGGGACGTGGATACGCAGTATTTT. The encoded protein is CASSLGTGDVDTQYF.

The count of this clone is one. This chain joins TRBV9 and TRBJ2-3; 11 bases agree with TRBD2. With V trimmed by 0 bases and J by 0 bases, 6 bases remained unmatched. The CDR3 contains 18 residues. From germline, CDR1 is SGDLS and CDR2 YYNGEE. The DNA for the CDR3 is TGTGCCAGCAGCGTAGGCCCTAGCGGGAGGACAAGCACAGATACGCAGTATTTT. Translation: CASSVGPSGRTSTDTQYF.

The chain couples TRBV28 to TRBJ2-7, with 10 bases fitting TRBD1. The junction had 4 bases not matched to a gene; V was cut back by 3 bases and J by 2 bases. Germline lookup yields CDR1 MDHEN and CDR2 SYDVKM. This CDR3 has 15 residues. CDR3 sequence reads: CASSFRQGAAYEQYF. In nucleotides, the CDR3 is TGTGCCAGCAGTTTCAGACAGGGGGCCGCCTACGAGCAGTACTTC.

The V call is TRBV18, the J call TRBJ2-1; TRBD2 is a possible D gene (5 bases). Deletions cut 6 bases from V and 8 bases from J, with 23 bases between. Per germline, CDR1 KGHSH and CDR2 LQKENI. CDR3 length equals 16 residues. CDR3 in DNA: TGTGCCAGCTCCCTCCTGACTGTACTTGTTAGCGATGAGCAGTTCTTC. Protein: CASSLLTVLVSDEQFF.

The chain carries TRBV10-1 and TRBJ1-2, with a possible D match to TRBD1 (5 bases). In germline, CDR1 is WNHNN, CDR2 SYGVQD (reference sequence). This CDR3 has 14 amino acids. V was pared by 2 bases and J by 5 bases, with 12 bases between. The DNA of the CDR3 is TGCGCCAGCAGTGAGGATAGGGGTCGGTATGGCTACACCTTC. This codes for CASSEDRGRYGYTF.

The gene calls are TRBV16 and TRBJ2-1; 10 positions match TRBD2. Trimming took 1 base from V and 8 from J; bases not matched to a gene: 5. This CDR3 region has 15 residues. CDR1 and CDR2 from the germline V gene are KGHSY and FQNENV. The CDR3 loop is CASSQLTSGTHEQFF. CDR3 DNA: TGTGCCAGCAGCCAATTAACTAGCGGGACCCATGAGCAGTTCTTC.

V and J are TRBV7-9 and TRBJ2-3; 12 positions match TRBD2. V shed 5 bases, J shed 7 bases, and the junction held 10 bases outside the gene matches. Germline assignment: CDR1 SEHNR and CDR2 FQNEAQ (reference sequence). The CDR3 consists of 16 residues. This CDR3 is CASSLRLAGAINTQYF. CDR3 in DNA: TGTGCCAGCAGCCTACGACTAGCGGGAGCTATAAATACGCAGTATTTT.

The rearrangement links TRBV7-3 to TRBJ2-6, with TRBD1 matching 7 bases. Germline values: CDR1 SGHTA, CDR2 FQGTGA. J lost 1 base, V lost 3 bases, and 0 bases had no gene match. This CDR3 spans 15 amino acids. The DNA of the CDR3 is TGTGCCAGCAGCTTCAGGGGGTCTGGGGCCAACGTCCTGACTTTC. It translates to CASSFRGSGANVLTF.

This chain links TRBV28 with TRBJ2-1; 10 bases line up with TRBD2. CDR1 MDHEN and CDR2 SYDVKM come from the germline V gene. Trimming cost V 3 bases and J 5 bases; bases outside gene matches: 7. This CDR3 comprises 16 residues. The CDR3 region is CASSFFGGTSDNEQFF. CDR3 DNA sequence: TGTGCCAGCAGTTTTTTCGGGGGGACTAGCGACAATGAGCAGTTCTTC. The entire variable domain, with the rest obtained from reference TRBV28 and TRBJ2-1, is as follows: DVKVTQSSRYLVKRTGEKVFLECVQDMDHENMFWYRQDPGLGLRLIYFSYDVKMKEKGDIPEGYSVSREKKERFSLILESASTNQTSMYLCASSFFGGTSDNEQFFGPGTRLTVL.

The chain is built from TRBV11-2 and TRBJ2-2; no definite D call. V was cut by 0 bases and J by 1 base, with 18 bases left in between. Germline CDR1 reads SGHAT; CDR2 reads FQNNGV. CDR3 length: 19 residues. The CDR3 loop reads CASSLDRPLYEKNTGELFF. Written as DNA, the CDR3 is TGTGCCAGCAGCTTAGATCGCCCACTCTACGAAAAGAACACCGGGGAGCTGTTTTTT.

This clone has only one observation. CDR3 DNA: TGTGCCAGCAGCCCTCAGGGGGGTACGACCCAGTACTTC. Protein sequence: CASSPQGGTTQYF. V gene TRBV7-3 combines with J gene TRBJ2-5; D possibly corresponds to TRBD1 (7 bases). Between the trimmed V and J ends, which lost 5 bases and 7 bases, there was a span of 14 bases. There are 13 residues in the CDR3. Germline V gives CDR1 SGHTA, CDR2 FQGTGA.

This chain uses TRBV5-1 with TRBJ1-2; 8 nucleotides line up with TRBD1. This CDR3 region has 16 residues. V lost 4 bases to trimming and J lost 1 base; unmatched junction nucleotides: 9. The germline V gene encodes CDR1 SGHRS and CDR2 YFSETQ. The CDR3: CASSNGDRGGNYGYTF. Written as DNA, the CDR3 is TGCGCCAGCAGCAACGGCGACAGGGGAGGTAACTATGGCTACACCTTC. Together with reference TRBV5-1 and TRBJ1-2, the CDR3 gives the full variable domain: KAGVTQTPRYLIKTRGQQVTLSCSPISGHRSVSWYQQTPGQGLQFLFEYFSETQRNKGNFPGRFSGRQFSNSRSEMNVSTLELGDSALYLCASSNGDRGGNYGYTFGSGTRLTVV.

This chain links TRBV5-6 with TRBJ2-3; D is possibly TRBD1 (5 bases). Trimming left V 2 bases short and J 11 bases short, with 15 bases between. This CDR3 spans 13 amino acids. CDR1 and CDR2 (germline): SGHDT, YYEEEE. The CDR3 loop reads CASSLGVGLEQYF. CDR3 DNA sequence: TGTGCCAGCAGCTTAGGGGTGGGCCTTGAGCAGTATTTT. Looking up the rest from reference TRBV5-6 and TRBJ2-3 gives the full variable domain: DAGVTQSPTHLIKTRGQQVTLRCSPKSGHDTVSWYQQALGQGPQFIFQYYEEEERQRGNFPDRFSGHQFPNYSSELNVNALLLGDSALYLCASSLGVGLEQYFGPGTRLTVL.

The genes are TRBV5-5 and TRBJ2-1; 10 bases align to TRBD1. The CDR3 totals 15 residues. The junction had 2 bases not matched to a gene; V was cut back by 0 bases and J by 5 bases. From germline, CDR1 is SGHKS and CDR2 YYEKEE (reference sequence). The CDR3 sequence is CASSLGQGAHNEQFF. The CDR3, as DNA: TGTGCCAGCAGCTTGGGACAGGGGGCCCACAATGAGCAGTTCTTC.